A single sample gave rise to the 30 T cell receptor beta chains below, sequenced in a study of shared clonotypes between healthy human individuals. TCRdb's table, derived via immunoSEQ multiplex PCR, lists solely in-frame clones and lacks some. The data show about 600,000 clones, with about 98% seen just once and 0.25% to 0.35% held by the top ten. Terminally differentiated effector memory CD45RA+ cells were excluded from the naive CD8 cells, which were CD45RO-negative and positively selected for CCR7. Sequencing was carried out using naive CD8+ T cells sorted from blood. The receptors stem from a man aged 25-45 years in good health.

This clone was seen once. Sequence at one end of the junction differs from germline and may be a read error. This rearrangement joins TRBV27 to TRBJ2-7; D is unresolved. The CDR3 consists of 13 residues. Looked up from germline, CDR1 is MNHEY and CDR2 is SMNVEV (reference sequence). The CDR3 is CASSLSPSSEQYF. The CDR3 DNA sequence: TGTGCCAGCAGTCTATCGCCTTCGTCCGAGCAGTACTTC.

The CDR3: CATEDPGYNEQFF. In nucleotides, the CDR3 is TGTGCCACCGAGGACCCTGGGTACAATGAGCAGTTCTTC. This chain uses TRBV7-9 with TRBJ2-1; D is ambiguous. The V end was cut by 10 bases, the J end by 4 bases, with 14 bases between. Germline V gene sequence: CDR1 SEHNR, CDR2 FQNEAQ (reference sequence). CDR3 length equals 13 residues.

The rearrangement links TRBV27 to TRBJ2-1; 9 bases line up with TRBD2. The CDR3 consists of 17 residues. Trimming at V came to 6 bases and at J to 0 bases, leaving 9 bases not matched to a gene. Germline CDR1 reads MNHEY; CDR2 reads SMNVEV (reference sequence). The CDR3 DNA reads as TGTGCCAGCAGCGAGGGTCTAGCGGGAAGCTCCTACAATGAGCAGTTCTTC. Encoded protein: CASSEGLAGSSYNEQFF.

This clone occurred once. The rearrangement joins TRBV27 to TRBJ2-7; D is perhaps TRBD1 (6 bases). The CDR3 sequence is 15 residues long. Germline assignment: CDR1 MNHEY and CDR2 SMNVEV (reference sequence). Deletions cut 3 bases from V and 3 bases from J, with 15 bases between. The CDR3: CASSFLATGNYEQYF. Here the CDR3 DNA reads TGTGCCAGCAGTTTTCTAGCCACAGGGAACTACGAGCAGTACTTC.

V usage is TRBV6-1 and J usage is TRBJ2-6, with 11 nucleotides matching TRBD1. V gave up 0 bases and J gave up 0 bases; unmatched junction bases: 4. The CDR3 spans 19 residues. Germline lookup yields CDR1 MNHNS and CDR2 SASEGT. The DNA for the CDR3 is TGTGCCAGCAGTGAAGCGGGACAGGGGGTTAGCTCTGGGGCCAACGTCCTGACTTTC. Amino acids: CASSEAGQGVSSGANVLTF.

The J gene is TRBJ2-3, the V gene TRBV15; tentatively, D is TRBD2 (7 bases). V shed 0 bases and J shed 2 bases, with 21 bases lying between them. Germline V gene sequence: CDR1 LNHNV, CDR2 YYDKDF (reference sequence). This CDR3 is built from 19 residues. The CDR3 bases are TGTGCCACCAGCAGAGATGAGGGGGGGACTGCTATAAACACAGATACGCAGTATTTT. This translates into CATSRDEGGTAINTDTQYF.

CDR3 residues: CASSFPGLAGVYEQFF. In DNA form, the CDR3 reads TGTGCCAGCAGCTTCCCGGGACTAGCGGGAGTCTATGAGCAGTTCTTC. The genes are TRBV11-2 and TRBJ2-1; TRBD2 agrees at 14 bases. Looked up from germline, CDR1 is SGHAT and CDR2 is FQNNGV. This CDR3 contains 16 residues. Unmatched junction bases numbered 6, after V lost 3 bases and J lost 8 bases.

This chain uses TRBV28 with TRBJ2-5; TRBD2 might be the D (5 bases). This CDR3 has 14 residues. Germline CDR1 reads MDHEN; CDR2 reads SYDVKM. V lost 4 bases and J lost 4, with 13 bases in between. The CDR3: CASSSPSGRETQYF. In DNA, the CDR3 is TGTGCCAGCAGTTCCCCCAGCGGACGAGAGACCCAGTACTTC.

The chain recombines TRBV6-1 with TRBJ2-1, with D perhaps being TRBD1 or TRBD2 (5 bases each). From germline, CDR1 is MNHNS and CDR2 SASEGT. CDR3 length: 13 amino acids. The ends were cut back, 3 bases at V and 8 bases at J, with 11 bases in the middle. The chain's CDR3 is CASSDWGMDEQFF. Written as DNA, the CDR3 is TGTGCCAGCAGTGATTGGGGGATGGATGAGCAGTTCTTC.

The chain couples TRBV11-2 to TRBJ2-3; D uncertain. Germline CDR1 SGHAT, CDR2 FQNNGV. The CDR3 loop spans 15 amino acids. Deletions cut 3 bases from V and 0 bases from J, with 10 bases between. The CDR3 protein is CASSLVDASTDTQYF. Written as DNA, the CDR3 is TGTGCCAGCAGCTTGGTTGATGCTAGCACAGATACGCAGTATTTT.

The chain recombines TRBV11-2 with TRBJ2-7; 8 bases are shared with TRBD2. The V segment lost 5 bases and the J segment 0 bases; nucleotides outside the gene matches: 12. The CDR3 is 17 residues long. Germline V gives CDR1 SGHAT, CDR2 FQNNGV. DNA of the CDR3: TGTGCCAGCAGCCTAACTCCGGGACTAGGGCTCTCCTACGAGCAGTACTTC. Protein product: CASSLTPGLGLSYEQYF.

The chain employs TRBV9 and TRBJ2-2; D is uncertain. Germline CDR1 reads SGDLS; CDR2 reads YYNGEE. The V and J ends lost 6 bases and 7 bases respectively, with 7 bases between them. The CDR3 loop spans 11 amino acids. CDR3 sequence (DNA): TGTGCCAGCACGAGCAACGGGGAGCTGTTTTTT. Translated, it gives CASTSNGELFF.

This rearrangement joins TRBV18 to TRBJ1-2; no definite D call. The length of the CDR3 is 17 residues. Germline loops: CDR1 KGHSH, CDR2 LQKENI. V lost 2 bases, J lost 1 base, and 17 bases lay in between. CDR3 sequence (DNA): TGTGCCAGCTCACCATTTTCGGCAGCGGATATTAACTATGGCTACACCTTC. Amino acid sequence: CASSPFSAADINYGYTF.

CDR3 bases: TGTGCCAGCAGCTTGGTGGGAGGGCCATCCTACAATGAGCAGTTCTTC. This gives the protein CASSLVGGPSYNEQFF. V usage is TRBV5-4 and J usage is TRBJ2-1; TRBD2 matches at 7 bases. V lost 0 bases and J lost 1; bases outside the gene matches: 4. From germline, CDR1 is SGHNT and CDR2 YYREEE (reference sequence). The CDR3 is 16 amino acids.

The chain links TRBV4-1 to TRBJ2-5, with 11 bases aligning to TRBD2. Germline V gene lookup returns CDR1 MGHRA and CDR2 YSYEKL. The V segment lost 0 bases and the J segment 4 bases; nucleotides outside the gene matches: 4. CDR3 length: 16 residues. DNA for the CDR3: TGCGCCAGCAGCCAAGAACCGACTAGCGGGATAGAGACCCAGTACTTC. Its translation: CASSQEPTSGIETQYF.

The chain links TRBV27 to TRBJ2-7, with 8 bases identical to TRBD1. Germline-derived CDR1 and CDR2 are MNHEY and SMNVEV (reference sequence). With V trimmed by 8 bases and J by 3 bases, 6 bases remained unmatched. The CDR3 sequence is 13 residues long. The CDR3 bases are TGTGCCAGCGGTGGACAGGGTATCTACGAGCAGTACTTC. Protein sequence: CASGGQGIYEQYF.

The V and J genes are TRBV29-1 and TRBJ2-7; D remains unclear. CDR3 length: 15 amino acids. CDR1 is SQVTM, CDR2 ANQGSEA, per germline. V lost 1 base and J lost 4, with 17 bases in between. The CDR3 nucleotides read TGCAGCGTTGAAGGTGTAGTCGGGCTAAAGTACGAGCAGTACTTC. Translated, it gives CSVEGVVGLKYEQYF.

V and J are TRBV11-2 and TRBJ2-3; 10 bases line up with TRBD2. Trimming took 4 bases from V and 0 from J; bases not matched to a gene: 4. The CDR3 sequence is 16 residues long. CDR1 is SGHAT and CDR2 is FQNNGV in the germline V gene. CDR3 sequence: CASSSRTSGSTDTQYF. For the CDR3, the DNA is TGTGCCAGCAGCTCCAGGACTAGCGGTAGCACAGATACGCAGTATTTT.

The V and J genes are TRBV29-1 and TRBJ2-1; D remains unclear. Trimming removed 2 bases at V and 0 bases at J, with 11 bases between. The CDR3 covers 15 residues. Germline CDR1 SQVTM, CDR2 ANQGSEA. In DNA form, the CDR3 reads TGCAGCGTTGAATTTTGGTCGAGCTCCTACAATGAGCAGTTCTTC. Its protein is CSVEFWSSSYNEQFF.

Of note for this clone: At one end, the junction sequence differs from germline, possibly due to a read error. Other DNA sequences in the sample encode the same CDR3. The V and J genes are TRBV7-7 and TRBJ2-1; no firm D call. This CDR3 contains 14 residues. Germline assignment: CDR1 SSHAT and CDR2 FNYEAQ (reference sequence). DNA of the CDR3: TGTGCCAGCAGCTTATCGGAGATATCCAATGAACAGTTCTTC. It encodes CASSLSEISNEQFF.

Comment on this clone: The same CDR3 also results from other DNA sequences found in this sample. The chain carries TRBV9 and TRBJ2-1; D remains ambiguous. The CDR3 runs 13 residues. CDR1 and CDR2 from the germline V gene are SGDLS and YYNGEE. Trimming removed 2 bases at V and 2 bases at J, with 5 bases between. The CDR3 loop reads CASSVGTYNEQFF. The CDR3 DNA reads as TGTGCCAGCAGCGTCGGCACCTACAATGAGCAGTTCTTC. Filled out from reference TRBV9 and TRBJ2-1, the complete variable domain reads DSGVTQTPKHLITATGQRVTLRCSPRSGDLSVYWYQQSLDQGLQFLIQYYNGEERAKGNILERFSAQQFPDLHSELNLSSLELGDSALYFCASSVGTYNEQFFGPGTRLTVL.

The CDR3 DNA follows: TGTGCCAGCAGCCTAAGTAGCGCTCCCTACGAGCAGTACTTC. This gives the protein CASSLSSAPYEQYF. The chain couples TRBV7-2 to TRBJ2-7; D is possibly TRBD2 (5 bases). The CDR3 is 14 amino acids. Per germline, CDR1 SGHTA and CDR2 FQGNSA. Between the trimmed V and J ends, which lost 5 bases and 2 bases, there was a span of 13 bases.

V usage is TRBV7-9 and J usage is TRBJ2-3; 9 nucleotides match TRBD1. There are 17 residues in the CDR3. Germline V gene data show CDR1 as SEHNR and CDR2 as FQNEAQ (reference sequence). The V gene end was trimmed by 5 bases and the J gene end by 2 bases; junction bases not matched to a gene: 11. CDR3 sequence reads: CASSPLITGGSTDTQYF. CDR3 nucleotide sequence: TGTGCCAGCAGCCCACTAATTACAGGGGGCTCCACAGATACGCAGTATTTT.

The CDR3 loop is CASSVQNTGELFF. The CDR3 DNA reads TGTGCCAGCAGTGTCCAAAACACCGGGGAGCTGTTTTTT. The chain uses TRBV6-5 and TRBJ2-2; D gene uncertain. From germline, CDR1 is MNHEY and CDR2 SVGAGI. V shed 5 bases and J shed 2 bases, with 6 bases lying between them. The CDR3 consists of 13 residues.

CDR3 protein: CASSPIARDLSSYEQYF. The CDR3 coding sequence is TGTGCCAGCAGTCCAATCGCAAGGGACCTTTCTTCCTACGAGCAGTACTTC. V is TRBV28 and J is TRBJ2-7; D may be TRBD1 or TRBD2 (5 bases each). The length of the CDR3 is 17 residues. Trimming left V 5 bases short and J 1 base short, with 21 bases between. The germline V gene encodes CDR1 MDHEN and CDR2 SYDVKM.

The gene calls are TRBV5-8 and TRBJ2-5, with unresolved D. Trimming shortened V by 4 bases and J by 2 bases, and 9 bases separated the two germline ends. Per the germline V gene, CDR1 is SGHTS and CDR2 is YDEGEE. There are 13 residues in the CDR3. The CDR3 region is CASSTDMQETQYF. CDR3 bases: TGTGCCAGCAGCACCGACATGCAAGAGACCCAGTACTTC.

This clone showed up just once. The chain uses TRBV4-1 and TRBJ2-1; TRBD2 matches at 7 bases. Trimming took 0 bases from V and 3 from J; bases not matched to a gene: 8. CDR1 is MGHRA, CDR2 YSYEKL, per germline. The CDR3 consists of 17 residues. CDR3 nucleotides: TGCGCCAGCAGCCAAGACCCCTGGGGGGGAAGCTACAATGAGCAGTTCTTC. As protein: CASSQDPWGGSYNEQFF.

The chain links TRBV18 to TRBJ2-5, with TRBD2 matching 14 bases. Losses at the gene ends were 4 bases for V and 7 bases for J; bases not matched to a gene: 11. The germline CDR1 and CDR2 sequences are KGHSH and LQKENI. The CDR3 is 17 residues long. As DNA, the CDR3 is TGTGCCAGCTCACTTTCGGGACTAGCGGGAGTACGAGGGACCCAGTACTTC. Protein: CASSLSGLAGVRGTQYF.

This clone has more than one count but fewer than ten. V is TRBV7-6 and J is TRBJ2-7, with D maybe TRBD2 (5 bases). Germline V lookup: CDR1 SGHVS, CDR2 FNYEAQ. Trimming removed 2 bases from V and 4 bases from J, with 15 bases in between. The CDR3 is made up of 15 amino acids. The CDR3 here is CASSLSADGNYEQYF. Written as DNA, the CDR3 is TGTGCCAGCAGCTTATCGGCGGACGGGAATTACGAGCAGTACTTC.

The chain has TRBV19 and TRBJ2-3; 10 nucleotides align to TRBD2. The CDR3 is made up of 16 amino acids. CDR1 is LNHDA and CDR2 is SQIVND in the germline V gene (reference sequence). The V and J ends lost 3 bases and 5 bases, in that order; junction bases with no gene match: 8. The CDR3 bases are TGTGCCAGTAGTATCGGGGCTAGCGGGAGCGGAGATACGCAGTATTTT. It specifies CASSIGASGSGDTQYF.